This T cell receptor (beta chain) was sequenced in a study of regulatory T cells in long-lasting Graves disease. Notes on the study in general: Among the persistent patients, 2,500 to 3,500 public clonotypes were shared, more than the approximately 1,000 shared among new patients.

The CDR3 is 15 amino acids. V lost 4 bases to trimming and J lost 10 bases; unmatched junction nucleotides: 13. The germline V gene encodes CDR1 SEHNR and CDR2 FQNEAQ (reference sequence). Combining iRepertoire HTBI primers with Arm-PCR of CDR3 regions, the authors built TCR beta libraries. TCRdb re-derived calls from the multiplex PCR reads in MiXCR, one entry per CDR3 protein. Of hundreds of thousands of distinct CDR3 sequences listed, around 15% were seen once; the top ten hold approximately 25%. Time point in this sample: newly diagnosed GD, antithyroid drugs for less than 3 months. There was RNA extracted from PBMCs, and the TCR library was made from it. As concerns this clonotype: The antigen remains undetermined. A much larger clone differs by one base, so this may be a read error.

The same data also went into a second study, on T cells in Graves' hyperthyroidism and ophthalmopathy. That paper notes: RT-PCR in the first round (using the HTBI primer set) targeted the TCR CDR3.

The rearrangement joins TRBV7-9 to TRBJ2-1; 7 nucleotides match TRBD1. Sequencing was performed on peripheral blood mononuclear cells (PBMCs), taken at new diagnosis, from a patient treated with antithyroid drugs. This receptor was taken from a woman aged 35-60 years with Graves disease. CDR3 DNA sequence: TGTGCCAGCAGCTACGGAGACAGGGACACCTACGAGCAGTTCTTC. Its protein product is CASSYGDRDTYEQFF.